This T cell receptor beta chain derives from a study of CD8+ T cells in alopecia areata. Study details: Treated patients took oral tofacitinib at 5 to 10 mg twice daily. Once tofacitinib had been taken for 6 to 18 months, 6 months off drug followed.

Noted treatment: oral pan-JAK inhibitor, 5-10 mg twice daily. Individuals with alopecia areata gave both lesional scalp punch biopsies and peripheral blood for collection. As the sequencing template, cDNA was produced by extracting RNA and reverse transcribing it. Libraries were prepared by immunoSEQ multiplex PCR; TCRdb keeps only in-frame clonotypes and omits some of them. The data show more than 90,000 clones, 60% to 65% seen once. The CDR3 length is 18 residues. CDR1 and CDR2 from the germline V gene are MGHRA and YSYEKL. The V end was cut by 1 base, the J end by 7 bases, with 25 bases between. The receptor's source is a human donor with alopecia areata. J is TRBJ2-5 and V is TRBV4-1, with D perhaps matching TRBD1 (8 bases). This sample comprised CD8+ T cells sorted from blood, obtained at week 4, from a patient treated with tofacitinib. The CDR3 DNA reads TGCGCCAGCAGCCAAGCTCCGGCCCTACAGGGGGGGCAGGGGACCCAGTACTTC. It specifies CASSQAPALQGGQGTQYF.